This TCR beta chain was obtained from a study of neurological immune-mediated disorders. TCRdb re-analysed the 5' RACE reads in MiXCR, keeping a single row per CDR3 protein. The sample holds over 65,000 distinct CDR3 sequences, approximately 10% seen once. The CDR3 spans 20 residues. Germline V gene data show CDR1 as SGHTA and CDR2 as FQGTGA. The V segment lost 5 bases and the J segment 1 base; nucleotides outside the gene matches: 10. This clonotype was seen repeatedly, ten times or more. The source of this sequence is a man aged 50 or older in good health. The chain has TRBV7-3 and TRBJ2-2, with 16 bases identical to TRBD2. What was sequenced was PBMCs. For the CDR3, the DNA is TGTGCCAGCAGCCCAACCCCCGGGACTAGCGGGAGGGGGAACACCGGGGAGCTGTTTTTT. This translates into CASSPTPGTSGRGNTGELFF.